The next 23 T cell receptor beta chains were all read from a single sample in a study of blood T cell repertoires in COVID-19. Assay: immunoSEQ multiplex PCR; the TCRdb copy retains only in-frame clones and omits some. The table has about 370,000 clones, more than 80% seen once. Material: PBMCs or T cells enriched from blood (not recorded which). These receptors originate from a man between 18 and 35 years old who had recovered from COVID-19.

The rearrangement links TRBV2 to TRBJ1-4; D unresolved. Trimming removed 4 bases at V and 0 bases at J, with 18 bases between. This CDR3 spans 18 amino acids. In germline, CDR1 is SNHLY, CDR2 FYNNEI. The chain's CDR3 is CASSVFGGRIATNEKLFF. As DNA, the CDR3 is TGTGCCAGCAGTGTTTTTGGAGGACGGATTGCAACTAATGAAAAACTGTTTTTT. Filled out from reference TRBV2 and TRBJ1-4, the complete variable domain reads EPEVTQTPSHQVTQMGQEVILRCVPISNHLYFYWYRQILGQKVEFLVSFYNNEISEKSEIFDDQFSVERPDGSNFTLKIRSTKLEDSAMYFCASSVFGGRIATNEKLFFGSGTQLSVL.

As concerns this clone: This specimen includes other DNA sequences encoding the same CDR3. The chain recombines TRBV5-1 with TRBJ1-1, with 8 positions matching TRBD1. The germline V gene has CDR1 SGHRS and CDR2 YFSETQ. This CDR3 comprises 15 residues. The V and J ends lost 0 bases and 1 base, in that order; junction bases with no gene match: 2. CDR3 sequence: CASSLVGQGNTEAFF. For the CDR3, the DNA is TGCGCCAGCAGCTTGGTAGGACAGGGGAACACTGAAGCTTTCTTT. Full variable domain (rest looked up from reference TRBV5-1 and TRBJ1-1): KAGVTQTPRYLIKTRGQQVTLSCSPISGHRSVSWYQQTPGQGLQFLFEYFSETQRNKGNFPGRFSGRQFSNSRSEMNVSTLELGDSALYLCASSLVGQGNTEAFFGQGTRLTVV.

The chain recombines TRBV3-1 (or the pseudogene TRBV3-2) with TRBJ2-4; perhaps TRBD2 as D (5 bases). The CDR3 contains 16 residues. Germline loops: CDR1 LGHDT, CDR2 YNNKEL (reference sequence). V lost 4 bases to trimming and J lost 0 bases, with 13 bases between them. CDR3 DNA sequence: TGTGCCAGCAGCCCCACGGACTTTCTAGCCAAAAACATTCAGTACTTC. It yields the protein CASSPTDFLAKNIQYF.

This chain joins TRBV29-1 and TRBJ2-5; a weak D match, TRBD2 (6 bases). The CDR3 extends over 14 amino acids. Trimming stripped 5 bases from V and 5 bases from J, with 18 bases between. Germline V gene lookup returns CDR1 SQVTM and CDR2 ANQGSEA. CDR3 coding DNA: TGCAGCGTTCCCGGGGCCGGGAGTTTGGAGACCCAGTACTTC. It translates to CSVPGAGSLETQYF.

This clone has just a few counts. This chain joins TRBV14 and TRBJ1-2, with 11 bases identical to TRBD1. Germline CDR1 is SGHDN and CDR2 is FVKESK. V was clipped by 3 bases and J by 0 bases; unmatched bases: 6. The CDR3 sequence is 17 residues long. The CDR3 region has the DNA TGTGCCAGCAGCCACCGACGGGGACAGGGGGCTAACTATGGCTACACCTTC. Its translation: CASSHRRGQGANYGYTF.

This chain uses TRBV6-5 with TRBJ1-1; the D is unclear. This CDR3 spans 10 amino acids. The V and J ends lost 6 bases and 7 bases respectively, with 6 bases between them. Germline CDR1 and CDR2: MNHEY and SVGAGI. This CDR3 is CASRRGEAFF. DNA of the CDR3: TGTGCCAGCAGGAGAGGTGAAGCTTTCTTT.

On this clone: Other nucleotide sequences from this sample produce the same CDR3. V and J are TRBV5-1 and TRBJ2-7; 8 nucleotides agree with TRBD1. Germline V gene data show CDR1 as SGHRS and CDR2 as YFSETQ. This CDR3 is 14 amino acids long. V gave up 5 bases and J gave up 4 bases; unmatched junction bases: 8. The CDR3 sequence is CASSSTGGSYEQYF. CDR3 sequence (DNA): TGCGCCAGCAGTTCTACAGGGGGATCTTACGAGCAGTACTTC.

This clone occurred a few times. Different DNA sequences within this sample yield the same CDR3. The J gene is TRBJ1-3, the V gene TRBV3-1 (or the pseudogene TRBV3-2); no reliable D call. Germline CDR1 and CDR2: LGHDT and YNNKEL (reference sequence). This CDR3 comprises 15 residues. The V end lost 0 bases, the J end lost 0 bases, and 6 bases lay between the germline ends. The CDR3 region has the DNA TGTGCCAGCAGCCAAGAGAGACTCTCTGGAAACACCATATATTTT. This sequence encodes CASSQERLSGNTIYF.

The V and J genes are TRBV7-9 and TRBJ2-1, with TRBD1 matching over 8 bases. Germline CDR1 SEHNR, CDR2 FQNEAQ (reference sequence). The CDR3 is made up of 15 amino acids. After removal of 4 bases from V and 5 bases from J, the junction contained 7 bases not matched to a gene. The CDR3 DNA reads TGTGCCAGCAGCTCCGGGACAGGACCCAACAATGAGCAGTTCTTC. Its protein product is CASSSGTGPNNEQFF.

The rearrangement links TRBV7-9 to TRBJ1-5; D is ambiguous. The CDR3 totals 14 residues. Germline lookup yields CDR1 SEHNR and CDR2 FQNEAQ (reference sequence). V lost 5 bases and J lost 5, with 13 bases in between. CDR3 protein: CASSNGIYHQPQHF. In nucleotides, the CDR3 is TGTGCCAGCAGCAACGGGATTTACCATCAGCCCCAGCATTTT.

On this clone: The same CDR3 also results from other DNA sequences found in this sample. The chain combines TRBV5-1 with TRBJ2-1, with a weak D call TRBD1 (6 bases). Between the trimmed V and J ends, which lost 5 bases and 10 bases, there was a span of 13 bases. This CDR3 region has 12 residues. Germline loops: CDR1 SGHRS, CDR2 YFSETQ. CDR3 loop: CASSLQGNEQFF. DNA for the CDR3: TGCGCCAGCAGTTTACAGGGTAACGAGCAGTTCTTC.

V and J are TRBV6-5 and TRBJ1-2; D unclear. The V gene lost 0 bases and the J gene lost 2 bases, with 10 bases spanning the gap. The CDR3 is 15 amino acids. Germline V gene sequence: CDR1 MNHEY, CDR2 SVGAGI. Here the CDR3 DNA reads TGTGCCAGCAGTTACTCGGGCAGACTAAACTATGGCTACACCTTC. Its protein product is CASSYSGRLNYGYTF.

The CDR3: CSVLTGLNTEAFF. The CDR3 nucleotides read TGCAGCGTACTGACAGGGCTTAACACTGAAGCTTTCTTT. The chain is built from TRBV29-1 and TRBJ1-1, with 7 positions matching TRBD1. This CDR3 region has 13 residues. Germline V gene data show CDR1 as SQVTM and CDR2 as ANQGSEA. The ends lost 6 bases at V and 2 bases at J; junction bases unmatched: 6.

V gene TRBV28 combines with J gene TRBJ1-2, with 7 bases that match TRBD1. V was pared by 5 bases and J by 4 bases, with 7 bases of the junction left unmatched. This CDR3 contains 14 residues. Per germline, CDR1 MDHEN and CDR2 SYDVKM. The CDR3 spells CASSPGAGGYGYTF. CDR3 bases: TGTGCCAGCAGTCCCGGCGCAGGGGGCTATGGCTACACCTTC.

The genes are TRBV28 and TRBJ1-2; no definite D call. In germline, CDR1 is MDHEN, CDR2 SYDVKM. V lost 3 bases and J lost 5, with 10 bases in between. The CDR3 consists of 13 residues. CDR3 nucleotide sequence: TGTGCCAGCAGTTTCGAAAGCATTTATGGCTACACCTTC. It specifies CASSFESIYGYTF.

The genes are TRBV5-1 and TRBJ1-1, with D hard to call. This CDR3 contains 15 residues. Germline-derived CDR1 and CDR2 are SGHRS and YFSETQ. V dropped 4 bases and J dropped 2 bases, with 15 bases sitting between them. CDR3 DNA: TGCGCCAGCAGCCCGGATTCCGGGGTAAACACTGAAGCTTTCTTT. It is translated as CASSPDSGVNTEAFF.

In this sample, this clone turned up once. The genes are TRBV2 and TRBJ2-7, with a tentative D call TRBD2 (5 bases). In germline, CDR1 is SNHLY, CDR2 FYNNEI. CDR3 length: 15 amino acids. V was trimmed by 7 bases and J by 2 bases, leaving 18 bases between them. The DNA of the CDR3 is TGTGCCAGCACCCGGTTAGCGACCACTGCCTACGAGCAGTACTTC. It is translated as CASTRLATTAYEQYF. Using reference TRBV2 and TRBJ2-7 for the parts outside the CDR3, the full variable domain is EPEVTQTPSHQVTQMGQEVILRCVPISNHLYFYWYRQILGQKVEFLVSFYNNEISEKSEIFDDQFSVERPDGSNFTLKIRSTKLEDSAMYFCASTRLATTAYEQYFGPGTRLTVT.

This clone was counted a single time. This sample includes further DNA sequences coding for the same CDR3. This rearrangement joins TRBV12-3 or TRBV12-4 to TRBJ1-1; no clear D. V lost 3 bases to trimming and J lost 5 bases, with 7 bases between them. CDR3 size: 12 residues. DNA for the CDR3: TGTGCCAGCAGTTTTCCGGGTACTGAAGCTTTCTTT. The encoded protein is CASSFPGTEAFF.

The CDR3 sequence is CASSPGQGRSPLHF. The CDR3 DNA reads as TGTGCCAGCAGCCCGGGACAGGGAAGATCACCCCTCCACTTT. The rearrangement joins TRBV28 to TRBJ1-6; 9 bases fit TRBD1. The CDR3 is made up of 14 amino acids. V trimming: 6 bases; J trimming: 10 bases; junction bases outside the gene matches: 7. The V gene's germline CDR1 is MDHEN and CDR2 SYDVKM. Complete variable domain (other parts from reference TRBV28 and TRBJ1-6): DVKVTQSSRYLVKRTGEKVFLECVQDMDHENMFWYRQDPGLGLRLIYFSYDVKMKEKGDIPEGYSVSREKKERFSLILESASTNQTSMYLCASSPGQGRSPLHFGNGTRLTVT.

The V gene is TRBV7-9, the J gene TRBJ1-4; 7 bases line up with TRBD1. CDR1 and CDR2 from the germline V gene are SEHNR and FQNEAQ (reference sequence). The V gene end was trimmed by 5 bases and the J gene end by 7 bases; junction bases not matched to a gene: 4. The CDR3 is 13 amino acids. CDR3 DNA sequence: TGTGCCAGCAGCCCGACAGGGCGTGAAAAACTGTTTTTT. It codes for CASSPTGREKLFF.

The chain is built from TRBV5-1 and TRBJ2-2; D possibly corresponds to TRBD1 (6 bases). Germline CDR1 reads SGHRS; CDR2 reads YFSETQ. The V and J ends lost 0 bases and 6 bases respectively, with 12 bases between them. This CDR3 is 15 amino acids long. DNA for the CDR3: TGCGCCAGCAGCTTGGCATTATGGGGGCCCGGGGAGCTGTTTTTT. It translates to CASSLALWGPGELFF. The variable domain in full, completed from reference TRBV5-1 and TRBJ2-2, reads KAGVTQTPRYLIKTRGQQVTLSCSPISGHRSVSWYQQTPGQGLQFLFEYFSETQRNKGNFPGRFSGRQFSNSRSEMNVSTLELGDSALYLCASSLALWGPGELFFGEGSRLTVL.

The DNA for the CDR3 is TGTGCCAGCAGTCCATGGACGGGGACCGGGGAGCTGTTTTTT. It encodes CASSPWTGTGELFF. The chain employs TRBV27 and TRBJ2-2; a weak D match, TRBD2 (5 bases). There are 14 residues in the CDR3. CDR1 MNHEY and CDR2 SMNVEV come from the germline V gene (reference sequence). V was trimmed by 5 bases and J by 5 bases, leaving 12 bases between them.

The CDR3 loop reads CASSQARGGSYEQYF. The CDR3 DNA reads as TGTGCCAGCAGCCAGGCCCGTGGGGGGAGCTACGAGCAGTACTTC. This chain connects TRBV3-1 (or the pseudogene TRBV3-2) to TRBJ2-7; TRBD2 is a possible D gene (6 bases). The germline gives CDR1 LGHDT, CDR2 YNNKEL (reference sequence). With 3 bases removed from V and 3 bases from J, the gap between germline ends came to 15 bases. This CDR3 has 15 residues.